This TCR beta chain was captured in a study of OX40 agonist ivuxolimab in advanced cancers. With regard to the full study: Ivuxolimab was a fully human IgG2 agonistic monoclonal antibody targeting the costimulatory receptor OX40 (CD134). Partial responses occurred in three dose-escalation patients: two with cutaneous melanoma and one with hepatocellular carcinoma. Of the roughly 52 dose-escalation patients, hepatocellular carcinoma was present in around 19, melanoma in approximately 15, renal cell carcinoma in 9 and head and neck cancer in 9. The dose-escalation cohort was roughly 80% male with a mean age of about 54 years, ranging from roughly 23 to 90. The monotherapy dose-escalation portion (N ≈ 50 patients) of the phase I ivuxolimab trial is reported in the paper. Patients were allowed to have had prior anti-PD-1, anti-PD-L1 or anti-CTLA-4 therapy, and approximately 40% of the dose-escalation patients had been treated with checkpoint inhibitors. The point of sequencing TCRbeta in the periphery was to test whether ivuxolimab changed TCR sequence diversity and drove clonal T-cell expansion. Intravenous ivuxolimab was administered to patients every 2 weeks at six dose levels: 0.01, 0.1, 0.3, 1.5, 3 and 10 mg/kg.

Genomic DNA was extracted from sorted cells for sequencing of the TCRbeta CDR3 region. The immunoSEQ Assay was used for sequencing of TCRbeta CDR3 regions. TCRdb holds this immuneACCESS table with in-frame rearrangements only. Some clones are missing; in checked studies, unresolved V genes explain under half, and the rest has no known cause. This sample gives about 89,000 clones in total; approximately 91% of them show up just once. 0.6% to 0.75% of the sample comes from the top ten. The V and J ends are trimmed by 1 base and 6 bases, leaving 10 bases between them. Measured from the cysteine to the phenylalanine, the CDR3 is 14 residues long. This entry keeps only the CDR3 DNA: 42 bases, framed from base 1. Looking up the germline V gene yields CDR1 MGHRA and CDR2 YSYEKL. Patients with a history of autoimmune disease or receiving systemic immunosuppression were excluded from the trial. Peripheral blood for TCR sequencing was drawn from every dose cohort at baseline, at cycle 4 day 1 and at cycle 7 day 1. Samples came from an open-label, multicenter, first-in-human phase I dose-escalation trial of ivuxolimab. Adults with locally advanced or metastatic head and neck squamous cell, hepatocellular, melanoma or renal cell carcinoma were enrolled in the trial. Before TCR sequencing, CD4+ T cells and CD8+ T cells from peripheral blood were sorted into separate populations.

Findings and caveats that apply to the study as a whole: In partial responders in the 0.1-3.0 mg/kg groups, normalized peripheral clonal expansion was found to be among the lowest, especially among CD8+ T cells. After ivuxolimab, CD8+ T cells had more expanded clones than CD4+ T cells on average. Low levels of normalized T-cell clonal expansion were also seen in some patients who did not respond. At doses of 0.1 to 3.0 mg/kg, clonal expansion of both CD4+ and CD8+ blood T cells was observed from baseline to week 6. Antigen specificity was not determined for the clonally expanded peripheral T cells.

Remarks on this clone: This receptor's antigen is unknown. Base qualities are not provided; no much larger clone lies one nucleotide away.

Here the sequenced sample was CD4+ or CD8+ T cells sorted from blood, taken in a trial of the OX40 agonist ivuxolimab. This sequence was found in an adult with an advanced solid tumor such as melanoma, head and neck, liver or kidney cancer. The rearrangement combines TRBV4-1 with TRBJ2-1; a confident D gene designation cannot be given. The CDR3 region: CASSQGLLGNEQFF. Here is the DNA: TGCGCCAGCAGCCAAGGACTTTTGGGCAATGAGCAGTTCTTC.